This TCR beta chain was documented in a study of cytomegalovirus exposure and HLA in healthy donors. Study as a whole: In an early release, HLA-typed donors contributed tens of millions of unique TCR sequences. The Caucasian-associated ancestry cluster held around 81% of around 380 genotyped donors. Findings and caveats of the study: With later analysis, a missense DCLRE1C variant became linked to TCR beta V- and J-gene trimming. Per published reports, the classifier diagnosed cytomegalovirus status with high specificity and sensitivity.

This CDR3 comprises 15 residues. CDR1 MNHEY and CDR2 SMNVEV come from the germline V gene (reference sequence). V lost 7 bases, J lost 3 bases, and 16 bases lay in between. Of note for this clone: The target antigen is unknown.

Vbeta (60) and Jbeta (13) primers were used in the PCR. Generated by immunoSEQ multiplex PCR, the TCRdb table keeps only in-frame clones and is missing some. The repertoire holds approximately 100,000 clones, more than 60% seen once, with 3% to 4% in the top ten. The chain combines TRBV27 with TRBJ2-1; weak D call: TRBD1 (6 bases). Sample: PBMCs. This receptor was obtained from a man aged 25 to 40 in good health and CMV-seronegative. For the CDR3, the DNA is TGTGCCAGCACCCTGGACAGTAGCAACTACAATGAGCAGTTCTTC. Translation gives CASTLDSSNYNEQFF.